Included here is one T cell receptor (beta chain) sequence, with context. This specimen comes from a study of blood T cell repertoires in COVID-19. Overall study: Nucleic acid was either cDNA or gDNA, and it came from T cells, B-cell-depleted T cells, or PBMCs.

Clones were read by immunoSEQ multiplex PCR, and TCRdb kept only the in-frame ones, dropping some. Seen here are 130,000 to 150,000 clones, roughly 76% observed once, and the top ten hold roughly 8.4%. The ends were cut back, 8 bases at V and 5 bases at J, with 12 bases in the middle. Germline CDR1 reads SNHLY; CDR2 reads FYNNEI. The CDR3 is 12 amino acids. Sequenced input: peripheral blood. The chain recombines TRBV2 with TRBJ2-5; D unclear. The receptor comes from a human donor with acute or convalescent COVID-19. The donor label of this sample is uncertain. In nucleotides, the CDR3 is TGTGCCAGCTACCAGGTCAGGGAGACCCAGTACTTC. Translation gives CASYQVRETQYF.